These T cell receptor beta chains were read from a single sample in a study of read filtering for tumor transcriptome and immune sequencing. Via MiXCR, TCRdb re-called the reads, giving one row per CDR3 protein. This table has about 22,000 distinct CDR3 sequences, roughly 13% appearing once. Sequencing was carried out using a population of CD138-negative cells sorted from bone marrow. The receptor source for this set is a donor over 35 with multiple myeloma. CDR3s include the opening cysteine and the closing phenylalanine or tryptophan. The D gene is left open where the match is weak. Expanded clones are given a class, and other clones once, few, many or no size at all.

NA	11	TRBV2	TRBJ1-6	many	TGTGCCAGCGCTGGATCGAAACCCCTCCACTTT	CASAGSKPLHF
NA	12	TRBV7-9	TRBJ1-1	many	TGTGCCAGCAGCTTTTGGAGCACTGAAGCTTTCTTT	CASSFWSTEAFF
NA	13	TRBV7-9	TRBJ1-1	many	TGTGCCAGCAGCTTTGGAAACTCCGTTGAAGCTTTCTTT	CASSFGNSVEAFF
TRBD2	20	TRBV20-1	TRBJ2-2	NA	TGCAGTGCTAGAGATCCACGGACTAGCGGATACGGGTTATTCGCCGGGGAGCTGTTTTTT	CSARDPRTSGYGLFAGELFF
TRBD2	18	TRBV19	TRBJ2-2	NA	TGTGCCAGTAGTATAAAAAGACTAGCGGGAGTTATGACCGGGGAGCTGTTTTTT	CASSIKRLAGVMTGELFF
NA	11	TRBV20-1	TRBJ2-7	many	TGCAGTGCTAGAGATCTGGGGACCGAAAATTTC	CSARDLGTENF
TRBD2	13	TRBV19	TRBJ2-1	many	TGTGCCAGTAGTATTTCTAGCGGCGATGAGCAGTTCTTC	CASSISSGDEQFF
NA	13	TRBV29-1	TRBJ2-1	NA	TGCAGCGTTCCCGGGGCAGGGTGGAATGAGCAGTTCTTC	CSVPGAGWNEQFF
NA	13	TRBV10-2	TRBJ1-1	NA	TGCGCCAGCACAAGAGGGCTGAGCACTGAAGCTTTCTTT	CASTRGLSTEAFF
TRBD1	14	TRBV20-1	TRBJ2-7	many	TGCAGTGCTAGGGGGACAGGGGGATACTACGAGCAGTACTTC	CSARGTGGYYEQYF
TRBD2	15	TRBV29-1	TRBJ2-3	NA	TGCAGCGCCCTTCACAGTAGCGGGAACCCAGATACGCAGTATTTT	CSALHSSGNPDTQYF